This T cell receptor beta chain was recorded in a study of blood T cell repertoires in COVID-19. Study-wide background: Samples of COVID-19 (acute and convalescent) were obtained from the United States, Italy and Spain. PBMCs, B-cell-depleted T cells, or T cells were the source of the cDNA or gDNA that made up the material.

Germline assignment: CDR1 MDHEN and CDR2 SYDVKM. The CDR3 extends over 14 amino acids. Trimming took 3 bases from V and 1 from J, leaving 9 bases between them. Seattle patients were enrolled during active infection and followed longitudinally. In the original analysis: Cell counts per sample came from amplifying reference gene primers. Some clones are missing from TCRdb's copy, which holds only in-frame ones; the method was immunoSEQ multiplex PCR. V, J and clone size are taken as reported in that table, and D and trimming were inferred from the DNA itself. The sample yields around 270,000 clones, around 85% seen once.

This sequence joins TRBV28 and TRBJ1-2; D unresolved. The source is a human donor with COVID-19, enrolled during active disease. The donor label of this sample is uncertain. Sequences were obtained from peripheral blood. The CDR3 here is CASSFLTNNYGYTF. For the CDR3, the DNA is TGTGCCAGCAGTTTTCTGACTAATAACTATGGCTACACCTTC.